These 5 T cell receptor beta chains were all obtained from the same sample, sequenced in a study of cytotoxic CD8 clonotypes in ibrutinib-treated CLL (dated by TCRdb to the early 2020s). Libraries were constructed by the immunoSEQ multiplex PCR assay. Held by TCRdb, this immuneACCESS table contains in-frame sequences only and omits some clones. Under half of the omission traces to an unresolved V gene where checked; the cause of the rest is unknown. For this sample the table gives about 14,000 clones, of which more than 60% were detected only once. The leading ten clones occupy 5% to 7% of the sample. This specimen was PBMCs, taken before ibrutinib treatment. These receptors came from a human donor with chronic lymphocytic leukemia.

The rearrangement joins TRBV27 to TRBJ2-3, with D hard to call. Trimming took off 6 bases at V and 3 bases at J, with 10 bases between the two ends. The CDR3 is made up of 13 amino acids. In germline, CDR1 is MNHEY, CDR2 SMNVEV (reference sequence). The CDR3 DNA is TGTGCCAGCAGACGTCCCGGGACAGATACGCAGTATTTT. Residues: CASRRPGTDTQYF.

In its sample, this clone was seen once. The chain is built from TRBV5-1 and TRBJ2-2; D is perhaps TRBD1 or TRBD2 (6 bases each). The CDR3 spans 14 residues. Germline values: CDR1 SGHRS, CDR2 YFSETQ. V lost 3 bases and J 6 bases, leaving 12 bases between the germline ends. CDR3 in amino acids: CASSWDGGSGELFF. As DNA, the CDR3 is TGCGCCAGCAGCTGGGACGGGGGCTCCGGGGAGCTGTTTTTT.

This clone was observed once. The chain has TRBV18 and TRBJ2-5; D unresolved. The germline V gene has CDR1 KGHSH and CDR2 LQKENI. With 2 bases removed from V and 3 bases from J, the gap between germline ends came to 10 bases. The CDR3 is 14 residues long. This CDR3 reads CASSPVSREETQYF. The DNA for the CDR3 is TGTGCCAGCTCACCAGTCAGCCGGGAAGAGACCCAGTACTTC.

The CDR3 reads CASSVGTPGANVLTF. DNA of the CDR3: TGTGCCAGCAGCGTAGGGACTCCTGGGGCCAACGTCCTGACTTTC. V is TRBV9 and J is TRBJ2-6, with D maybe TRBD2 (5 bases). CDR1 and CDR2 from the germline V gene are SGDLS and YYNGEE. V lost 0 bases, J lost 2 bases, and 6 bases lay in between. The CDR3 length is 15 residues.

The chain employs TRBV9 and TRBJ2-1; D not certain. The CDR3 extends over 12 amino acids. V lost 4 bases and J lost 6, with 8 bases in between. Germline V gives CDR1 SGDLS, CDR2 YYNGEE. The CDR3 coding sequence is TGTGCCAGCAGCACCCAGACCAATGAGCAGTTCTTC. Its translation is CASSTQTNEQFF.